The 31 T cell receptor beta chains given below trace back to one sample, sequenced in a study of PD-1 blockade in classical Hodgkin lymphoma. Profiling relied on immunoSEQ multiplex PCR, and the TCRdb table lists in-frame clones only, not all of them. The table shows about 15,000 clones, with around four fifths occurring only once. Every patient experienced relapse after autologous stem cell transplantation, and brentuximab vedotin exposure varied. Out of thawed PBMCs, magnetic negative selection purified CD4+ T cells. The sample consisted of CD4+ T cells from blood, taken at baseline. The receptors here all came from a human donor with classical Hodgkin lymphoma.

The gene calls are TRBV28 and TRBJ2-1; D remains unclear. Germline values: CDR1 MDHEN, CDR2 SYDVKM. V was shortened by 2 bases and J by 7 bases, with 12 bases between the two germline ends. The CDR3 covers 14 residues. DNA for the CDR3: TGTGCCAGCAGTTTAGGGCATAGCTGGAATGAGCAGTTCTTC. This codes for CASSLGHSWNEQFF.

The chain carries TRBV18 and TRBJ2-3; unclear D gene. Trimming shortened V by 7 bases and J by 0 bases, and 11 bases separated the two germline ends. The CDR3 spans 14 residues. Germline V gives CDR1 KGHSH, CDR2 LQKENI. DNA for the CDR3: TGTGCCAGCTTGTGGGGTACGAGCACAGATACGCAGTATTTT. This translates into CASLWGTSTDTQYF.

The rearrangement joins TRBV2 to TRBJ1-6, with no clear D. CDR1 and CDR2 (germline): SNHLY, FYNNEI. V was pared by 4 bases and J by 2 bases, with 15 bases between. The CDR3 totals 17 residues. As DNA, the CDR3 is TGTGCCAGCAGTGGCGAGCGGGGTACAACCTATAATTCACCCCTCCACTTT. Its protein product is CASSGERGTTYNSPLHF.

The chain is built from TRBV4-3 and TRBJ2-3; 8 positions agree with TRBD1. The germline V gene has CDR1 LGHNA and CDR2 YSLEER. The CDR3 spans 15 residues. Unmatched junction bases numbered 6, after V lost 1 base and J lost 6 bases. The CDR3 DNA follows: TGCGCCAGCAGCCAAGTCGGACAGGGTCTGGATACGCAGTATTTT. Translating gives CASSQVGQGLDTQYF.

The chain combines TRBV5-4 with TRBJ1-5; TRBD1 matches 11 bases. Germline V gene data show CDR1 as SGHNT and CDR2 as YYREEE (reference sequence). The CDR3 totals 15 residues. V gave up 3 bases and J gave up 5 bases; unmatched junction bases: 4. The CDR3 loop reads CASSSGQGVDQPQHF. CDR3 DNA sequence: TGTGCCAGCAGCTCGGGACAGGGGGTAGATCAGCCCCAGCATTTT.

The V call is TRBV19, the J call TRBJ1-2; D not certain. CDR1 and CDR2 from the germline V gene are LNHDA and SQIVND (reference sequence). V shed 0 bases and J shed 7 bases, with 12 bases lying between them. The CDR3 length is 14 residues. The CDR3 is CASSIEATAVGYTF. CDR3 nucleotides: TGTGCCAGTAGTATAGAGGCGACGGCAGTTGGCTACACCTTC.

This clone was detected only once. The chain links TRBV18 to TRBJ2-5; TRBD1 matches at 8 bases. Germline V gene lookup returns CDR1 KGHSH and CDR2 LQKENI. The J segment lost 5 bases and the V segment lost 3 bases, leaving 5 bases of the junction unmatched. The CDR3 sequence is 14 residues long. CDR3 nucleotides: TGTGCCAGCTCACCGACAGGGGCTAGGGAGACCCAGTACTTC. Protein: CASSPTGARETQYF.

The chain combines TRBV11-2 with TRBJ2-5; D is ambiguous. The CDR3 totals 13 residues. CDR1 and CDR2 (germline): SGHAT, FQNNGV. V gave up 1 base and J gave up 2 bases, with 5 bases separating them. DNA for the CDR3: TGTGCCAGCAGCTTAGGAGTTCAAGAGACCCAGTACTTC. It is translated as CASSLGVQETQYF.

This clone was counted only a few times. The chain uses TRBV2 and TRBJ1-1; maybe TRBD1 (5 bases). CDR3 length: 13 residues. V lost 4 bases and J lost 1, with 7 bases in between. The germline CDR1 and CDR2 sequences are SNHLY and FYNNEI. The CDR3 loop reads CASSVQANTEAFF. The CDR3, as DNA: TGTGCCAGCAGTGTACAGGCGAACACTGAAGCTTTCTTT.

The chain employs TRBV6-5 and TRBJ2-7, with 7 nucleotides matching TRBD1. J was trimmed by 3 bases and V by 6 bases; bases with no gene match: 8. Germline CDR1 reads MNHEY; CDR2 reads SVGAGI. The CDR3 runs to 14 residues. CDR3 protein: CASSRTGTVYEQYF. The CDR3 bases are TGTGCCAGCAGCCGCACCGGGACAGTCTACGAGCAGTACTTC.

The CDR3 here is CASSFQWTEAFF. The CDR3 bases are TGTGCCAGCAGCTTTCAGTGGACTGAAGCTTTCTTT. The V and J genes are TRBV7-9 and TRBJ1-1; D gene unclear. The V gene lost 3 bases and the J gene lost 5 bases, with 7 bases spanning the gap. The CDR3 runs to 12 residues. CDR1 is SEHNR and CDR2 is FQNEAQ in the germline V gene (reference sequence).

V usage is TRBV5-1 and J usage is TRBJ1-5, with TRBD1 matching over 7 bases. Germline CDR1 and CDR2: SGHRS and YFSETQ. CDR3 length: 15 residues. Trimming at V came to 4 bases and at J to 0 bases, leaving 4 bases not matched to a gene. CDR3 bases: TGCGCCAGCAGCCCGGGGACAGATAGCAATCAGCCCCAGCATTTT. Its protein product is CASSPGTDSNQPQHF.

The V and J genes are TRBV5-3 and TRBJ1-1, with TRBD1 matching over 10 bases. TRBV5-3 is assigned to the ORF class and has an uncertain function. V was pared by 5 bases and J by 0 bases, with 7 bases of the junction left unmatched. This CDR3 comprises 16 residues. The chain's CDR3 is CARRIDRGRLNTEAFF. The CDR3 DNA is TGTGCCAGAAGAATCGACAGGGGGCGTCTGAACACTGAAGCTTTCTTT.

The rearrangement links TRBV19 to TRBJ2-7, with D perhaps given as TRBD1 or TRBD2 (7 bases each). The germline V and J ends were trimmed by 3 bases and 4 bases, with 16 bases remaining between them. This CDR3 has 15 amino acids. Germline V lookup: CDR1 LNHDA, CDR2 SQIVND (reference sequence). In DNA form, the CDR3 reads TGTGCCAGTAGTATGGGGGGGACAGCCCCTTACGAGCAGTACTTC. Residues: CASSMGGTAPYEQYF.

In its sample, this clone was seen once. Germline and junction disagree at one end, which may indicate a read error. For the CDR3, the DNA is TGTGTCAGCAGTTTATCTTTGTTGGTCGGGGAGCTGTTTTTT. It translates to CVSSLSLLVGELFF. The rearrangement uses TRBV27 and TRBJ2-2; D unresolved. The germline V gene has CDR1 MNHEY and CDR2 SMNVEV (reference sequence). The CDR3 totals 14 residues.

In DNA form, the CDR3 reads TGTGCCAGCAGACCCCAGGGGGGGATATGGGAAAAACTGTTTTTT. Translation: CASRPQGGIWEKLFF. The rearrangement joins TRBV7-2 to TRBJ1-4; 7 nucleotides line up with TRBD1. Germline lookup yields CDR1 SGHTA and CDR2 FQGNSA. The CDR3 runs to 15 residues. Trimming cost V 6 bases and J 8 bases; bases outside gene matches: 12.

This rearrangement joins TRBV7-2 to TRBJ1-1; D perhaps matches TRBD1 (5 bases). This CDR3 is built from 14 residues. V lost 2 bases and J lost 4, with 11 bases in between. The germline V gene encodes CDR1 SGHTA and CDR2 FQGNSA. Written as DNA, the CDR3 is TGTGCCAGCAGCTTAATCGGGACGGGCACTGAAGCTTTCTTT. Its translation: CASSLIGTGTEAFF. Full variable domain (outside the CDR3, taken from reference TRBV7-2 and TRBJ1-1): GAGVSQSPSNKVTEKGKDVELRCDPISGHTALYWYRQSLGQGLEFLIYFQGNSAPDKSGLPSDRFSAERTGGSVSTLTIQRTQQEDSAVYLCASSLIGTGTEAFFGQGTRLTVV.

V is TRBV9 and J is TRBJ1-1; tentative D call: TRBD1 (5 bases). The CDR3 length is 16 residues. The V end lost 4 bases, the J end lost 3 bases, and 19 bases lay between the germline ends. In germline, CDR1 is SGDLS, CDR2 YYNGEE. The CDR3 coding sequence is TGTGCCAGCAGCCCAATCTCGGGGGGTATGTACACTGAAGCTTTCTTT. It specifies CASSPISGGMYTEAFF.

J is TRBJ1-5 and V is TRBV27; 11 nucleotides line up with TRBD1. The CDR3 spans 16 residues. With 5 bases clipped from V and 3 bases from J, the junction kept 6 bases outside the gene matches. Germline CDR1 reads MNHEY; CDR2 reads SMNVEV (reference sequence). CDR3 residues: CASSPRTGGLNQPQHF. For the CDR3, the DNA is TGTGCCAGCAGTCCCCGGACAGGGGGCCTCAATCAGCCCCAGCATTTT.

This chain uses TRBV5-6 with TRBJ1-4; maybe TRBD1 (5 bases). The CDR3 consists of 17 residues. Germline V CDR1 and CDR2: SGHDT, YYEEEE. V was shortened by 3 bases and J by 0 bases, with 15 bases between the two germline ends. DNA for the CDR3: TGTGCCAGCAGCTCCCCAGGGCTGGGCACAACTAATGAAAAACTGTTTTTT. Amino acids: CASSSPGLGTTNEKLFF. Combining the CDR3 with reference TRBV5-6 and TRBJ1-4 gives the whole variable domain DAGVTQSPTHLIKTRGQQVTLRCSPKSGHDTVSWYQQALGQGPQFIFQYYEEEERQRGNFPDRFSGHQFPNYSSELNVNALLLGDSALYLCASSSPGLGTTNEKLFFGSGTQLSVL.

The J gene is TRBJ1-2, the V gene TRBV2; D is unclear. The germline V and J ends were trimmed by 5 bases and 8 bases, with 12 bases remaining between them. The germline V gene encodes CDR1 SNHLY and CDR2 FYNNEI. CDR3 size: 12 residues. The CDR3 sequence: CASSLGPMGYTF. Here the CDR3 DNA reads TGTGCCAGCAGTCTCGGACCAATGGGCTACACCTTC.

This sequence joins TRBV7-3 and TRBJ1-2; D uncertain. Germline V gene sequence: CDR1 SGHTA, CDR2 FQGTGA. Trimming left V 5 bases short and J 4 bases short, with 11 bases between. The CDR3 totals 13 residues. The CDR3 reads CASSPWEGYGYTF. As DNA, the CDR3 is TGTGCCAGCAGCCCGTGGGAGGGCTATGGCTACACCTTC.

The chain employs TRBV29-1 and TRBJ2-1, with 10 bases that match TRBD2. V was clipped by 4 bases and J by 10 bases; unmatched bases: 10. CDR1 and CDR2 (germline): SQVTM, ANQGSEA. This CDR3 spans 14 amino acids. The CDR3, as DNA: TGCAGCGTTGGGACCAGCGGGAGGGCTGGAGAGCAGTTCTTC. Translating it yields CSVGTSGRAGEQFF.

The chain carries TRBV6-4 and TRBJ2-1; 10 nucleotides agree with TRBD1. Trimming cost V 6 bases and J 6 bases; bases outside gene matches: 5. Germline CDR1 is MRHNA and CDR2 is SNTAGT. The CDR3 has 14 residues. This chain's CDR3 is CASSRTGGTNEQFF. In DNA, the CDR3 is TGTGCCAGCAGCAGGACAGGGGGAACCAATGAGCAGTTCTTC.

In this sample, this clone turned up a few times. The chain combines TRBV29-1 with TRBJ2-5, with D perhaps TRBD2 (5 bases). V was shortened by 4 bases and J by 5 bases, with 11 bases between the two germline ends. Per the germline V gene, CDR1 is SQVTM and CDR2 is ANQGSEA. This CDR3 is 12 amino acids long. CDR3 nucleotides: TGCAGCGTTGTGAGGGCGCGGGAGACCCAGTACTTC. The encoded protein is CSVVRARETQYF.

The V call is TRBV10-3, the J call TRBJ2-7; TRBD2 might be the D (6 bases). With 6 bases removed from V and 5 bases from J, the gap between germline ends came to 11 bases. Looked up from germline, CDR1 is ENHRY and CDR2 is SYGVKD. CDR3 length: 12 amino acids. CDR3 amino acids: CAIRDTGDEQYF. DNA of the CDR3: TGTGCCATCAGAGACACGGGGGACGAGCAGTACTTC.

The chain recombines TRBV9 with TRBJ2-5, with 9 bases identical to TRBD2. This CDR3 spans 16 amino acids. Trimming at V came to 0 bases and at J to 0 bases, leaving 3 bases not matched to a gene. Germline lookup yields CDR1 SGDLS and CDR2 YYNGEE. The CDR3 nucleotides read TGTGCCAGCAGCGTAGGTGCGGGGGGGAACCAAGAGACCCAGTACTTC. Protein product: CASSVGAGGNQETQYF.

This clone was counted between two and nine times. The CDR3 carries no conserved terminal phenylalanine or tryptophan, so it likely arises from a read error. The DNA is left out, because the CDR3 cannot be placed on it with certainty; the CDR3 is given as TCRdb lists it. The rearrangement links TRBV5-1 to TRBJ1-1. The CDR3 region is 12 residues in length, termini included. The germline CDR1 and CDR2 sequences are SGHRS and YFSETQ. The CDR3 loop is CASSPHRAAASI.

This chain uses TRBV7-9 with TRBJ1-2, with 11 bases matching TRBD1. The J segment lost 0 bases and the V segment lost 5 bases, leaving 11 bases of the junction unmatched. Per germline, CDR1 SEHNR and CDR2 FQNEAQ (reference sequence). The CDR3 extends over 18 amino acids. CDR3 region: CASSARGTGGIANYGYTF. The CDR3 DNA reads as TGTGCCAGCAGCGCCCGCGGGACAGGGGGAATAGCTAACTATGGCTACACCTTC.

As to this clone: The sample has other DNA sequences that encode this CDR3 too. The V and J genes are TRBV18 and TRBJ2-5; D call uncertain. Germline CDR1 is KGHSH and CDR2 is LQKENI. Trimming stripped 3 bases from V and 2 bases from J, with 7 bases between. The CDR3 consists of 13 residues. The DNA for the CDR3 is TGTGCCAGCTCACCCCCCAGTCAAGAGACCCAGTACTTC. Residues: CASSPPSQETQYF.

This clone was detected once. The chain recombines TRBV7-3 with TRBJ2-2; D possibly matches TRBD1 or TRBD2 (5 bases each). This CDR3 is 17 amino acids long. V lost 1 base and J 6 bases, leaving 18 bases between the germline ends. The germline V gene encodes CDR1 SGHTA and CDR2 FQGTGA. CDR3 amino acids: CASSLNAAGQGSGELFF. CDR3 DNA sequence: TGTGCCAGCAGCTTAAACGCGGCGGGCCAGGGATCCGGGGAGCTGTTTTTT.